This T cell receptor (beta chain) was recorded in a study of T cell changes during pregnancy in multiple sclerosis. Clones were read by immunoSEQ multiplex PCR, and TCRdb kept only the in-frame ones, dropping some. The table lists approximately 100,000 clones, over 85% of them singletons. The table lists this clone with a count of one. Germline loops: CDR1 LNHNV, CDR2 YYDKDF (reference sequence). V lost 6 bases and J 7 bases, leaving 15 bases between the germline ends. CDR3 length equals 13 residues. The V gene is TRBV15, the J gene TRBJ2-5; a weak D match, TRBD2 (6 bases). The sequencing used peripheral blood, collected in the second trimester of pregnancy. The sequence came from a female donor with multiple sclerosis, enrolled in a pregnancy study. The CDR3 DNA follows: TGTGCCACCAGTTCGGAGGGGATGGGGACCCAGTACTTC. Translating gives CATSSEGMGTQYF.